This TCR beta chain was captured by sequencing in a study of blood T cell repertoires in COVID-19. Study as a whole: There were acute and convalescent COVID-19 samples, and they came from the United States, Italy and Spain.

Trimming at V came to 3 bases and at J to 4 bases, leaving 7 bases not matched to a gene. The CDR3 totals 15 residues. Germline lookup yields CDR1 SGHRS and CDR2 YFSETQ. In the source study's methods: The assay estimated nucleated cells by amplifying reference gene primers. This table comes from immunoSEQ multiplex PCR, and its TCRdb copy is limited to in-frame clones, with some not included. V and J calls and clone size are as listed in that table; D and trimming were resolved from the DNA. This table holds about 210,000 clones, about four fifths found once. This sequence originates from a woman aged 40 to 50 with active or convalescent COVID-19. Sequenced: peripheral blood. The chain is built from TRBV5-1 and TRBJ1-1, with 9 bases matching TRBD1. CDR3 protein: CASSSDRGVGTEAFF. The CDR3, as DNA: TGCGCCAGCAGCTCGGACAGGGGAGTGGGCACTGAAGCTTTCTTT.